These 20 T cell receptor beta chains originate from one sample sequenced in a study of beta chain features in type 1 diabetes. The authors reverse transcribed all of the isolated RNA, so sequencing captured expressed TCRB transcripts. TCRdb's copy holds only in-frame clones and misses some; the assay was immunoSEQ multiplex PCR. The data contain over 500,000 clones, 15% of them singletons. The sequencing sample was made of naive CD4+ T cells from blood. All receptors come from a man between 18 and 29 years old in good health.

This chain joins TRBV18 and TRBJ2-7; 9 nucleotides agree with TRBD2. The CDR3 is 17 amino acids. With 0 bases clipped from V and 4 bases from J, the junction kept 10 bases outside the gene matches. CDR1 is KGHSH, CDR2 LQKENI, per germline. CDR3 DNA: TGTGCCAGCTCACCACCCCTTGGGAGCGGGAGGTCATACGAGCAGTACTTC. It specifies CASSPPLGSGRSYEQYF.

The V gene is TRBV7-2, the J gene TRBJ1-1; 7 nucleotides match TRBD1. Germline loops: CDR1 SGHTA, CDR2 FQGNSA. The length of the CDR3 is 15 residues. V shed 2 bases, J shed 5 bases, and the junction held 8 bases outside the gene matches. This CDR3 reads CASSLPSTGATEAFF. DNA for the CDR3: TGTGCCAGCAGCTTACCCTCTACAGGGGCGACTGAAGCTTTCTTT.

Only a few counts were recorded for this clone. The chain is built from TRBV28 and TRBJ2-1, with D possibly TRBD2 on 6 matching bases. The germline V gene encodes CDR1 MDHEN and CDR2 SYDVKM. Deletions cut 3 bases from V and 5 bases from J, with 8 bases between. The CDR3 consists of 13 residues. The CDR3 region has the DNA TGTGCCAGCAGTTTTCTAGCGAACAATGAGCAGTTCTTC. Translated, it gives CASSFLANNEQFF.

The sample holds a few counts of this clone. The V and J genes are TRBV7-3 and TRBJ2-7, with 9 bases identical to TRBD1. The V gene end was trimmed by 4 bases and the J gene end by 5 bases; junction bases not matched to a gene: 3. The V gene's germline CDR1 is SGHTA and CDR2 FQGTGA. The length of the CDR3 is 13 residues. The CDR3 loop is CASSWDREDEQYF. CDR3 nucleotides: TGTGCCAGCAGCTGGGACAGGGAGGACGAGCAGTACTTC.

This clone was seen a handful of times. This chain uses TRBV6-4 with TRBJ1-1, with D possibly TRBD1 on 5 matching bases. Germline values: CDR1 MRHNA, CDR2 SNTAGT. Trimming cost V 0 bases and J 6 bases, with 23 bases left between them. The length of the CDR3 is 18 residues. CDR3 sequence (DNA): TGTGCCAGCAGTGACTCGATAGGTATCTGGTCGGGGGATTCTGAAGCTTTCTTT. It encodes CASSDSIGIWSGDSEAFF.

The rearrangement joins TRBV6-1 to TRBJ1-2, with TRBD1 identical over 9 bases. The CDR3 covers 14 residues. Germline V gene lookup returns CDR1 MNHNS and CDR2 SASEGT. J was trimmed by 6 bases and V by 6 bases; bases with no gene match: 8. CDR3 loop: CASSEGTGKDGYTF. The CDR3 coding sequence is TGTGCCAGCAGCGAGGGGACAGGGAAAGATGGCTACACCTTC.

In its sample, this clone was seen a few times. J is TRBJ1-1 and V is TRBV6-5; TRBD1 aligns across 8 bases. Trimming cost V 5 bases and J 1 base; bases outside gene matches: 3. Germline CDR1 MNHEY, CDR2 SVGAGI. The CDR3 has 14 residues. CDR3 bases: TGTGCCAGCAGTAGACAGGGGTGGAACACTGAAGCTTTCTTT. It translates to CASSRQGWNTEAFF.

Details on this clone: Other DNA sequences within the sample encode an identical CDR3. The chain has TRBV7-2 and TRBJ1-5; D gene ambiguous. CDR3 length: 13 residues. Trimming removed 3 bases at V and 4 bases at J, with 7 bases between. The germline gives CDR1 SGHTA, CDR2 FQGNSA. The CDR3 coding sequence is TGTGCCAGCAGCTTGACGGGGAATCAGCCCCAGCATTTT. Its translation: CASSLTGNQPQHF.

This clone was picked up a small number of times. V is TRBV30 and J is TRBJ1-5; no definite D call. In germline, CDR1 is GTSNPN, CDR2 SVGIG (reference sequence). The germline V and J ends were trimmed by 5 bases and 4 bases, with 15 bases remaining between them. The length of the CDR3 is 14 residues. CDR3 in amino acids: CAWSRALGNQPQHF. As DNA, the CDR3 is TGTGCCTGGTCCCGGGCTCTGGGGAATCAGCCCCAGCATTTT.

The CDR3 reads CASSLNPKDGYTF. CDR3 coding DNA: TGTGCCAGCAGTTTAAACCCAAAGGACGGCTACACCTTC. The chain recombines TRBV27 with TRBJ1-2; unclear D gene. Trimming removed 2 bases at V and 8 bases at J, with 12 bases between. The germline CDR1 and CDR2 sequences are MNHEY and SMNVEV (reference sequence). The CDR3 consists of 13 residues.

This clone was counted a few times. The chain combines TRBV5-1 with TRBJ2-7; the match to TRBD2 covers 12 bases. There are 15 residues in the CDR3. Losses at the gene ends were 4 bases for V and 0 bases for J; bases not matched to a gene: 2. Germline CDR1 SGHRS, CDR2 YFSETQ. The CDR3 region has the DNA TGCGCCAGCAGCCAGACTAGCGGGAGCTCCTACGAGCAGTACTTC. Protein: CASSQTSGSSYEQYF.

This clone was seen a few times. The chain recombines TRBV6-1 with TRBJ1-5, with D possibly matching TRBD1 (6 bases). The germline gives CDR1 MNHNS, CDR2 SASEGT. Between the trimmed V and J ends, which lost 5 bases and 1 base, there was a span of 9 bases. The CDR3 runs 14 residues. For the CDR3, the DNA is TGTGCCAGCAGTTTACAGGGAAGCAATCAGCCCCAGCATTTT. Its protein is CASSLQGSNQPQHF.

The CDR3 loop is CASSQQSNQPQHF. For the CDR3, the DNA is TGTGCCAGCAGCCAACAATCAAATCAGCCCCAGCATTTT. The rearrangement joins TRBV4-2 to TRBJ1-5; D is unclear. The CDR3 loop spans 13 amino acids. V was shortened by 2 bases and J by 4 bases, with 6 bases between the two germline ends. Per the germline V gene, CDR1 is LGHNA and CDR2 is YNFKEQ.

V gene TRBV7-6 combines with J gene TRBJ2-5; possible D gene TRBD2, 5 bases. The CDR3 runs to 14 residues. Germline loops: CDR1 SGHVS, CDR2 FNYEAQ. Trimming took off 2 bases at V and 2 bases at J, with 9 bases between the two ends. CDR3 nucleotide sequence: TGTGCCAGCAGCTTACGGGGTCGGCAAGAGACCCAGTACTTC. It translates to CASSLRGRQETQYF.

This chain links TRBV7-2 with TRBJ2-7, with D possibly TRBD1 on 5 matching bases. The CDR3 loop spans 12 amino acids. The germline V gene encodes CDR1 SGHTA and CDR2 FQGNSA. V was shortened by 5 bases and J by 13 bases, with 18 bases between the two germline ends. The CDR3 reads CASSTATGLHYF. The CDR3 region has the DNA TGTGCCAGCAGCACCGCCACAGGATTACATTACTTC.

This clone was picked up a small number of times. The V call is TRBV7-9, the J call TRBJ1-5; the match to TRBD1 covers 7 bases. The CDR3 sequence is 15 residues long. The V gene end was trimmed by 4 bases and the J gene end by 5 bases; junction bases not matched to a gene: 8. The germline CDR1 and CDR2 sequences are SEHNR and FQNEAQ (reference sequence). The CDR3 DNA is TGTGCCAGCAGCTGGGGGCCAGGGGGAGATCAGCCCCAGCATTTT. The encoded protein is CASSWGPGGDQPQHF.

This clone was detected a few times. V usage is TRBV2 and J usage is TRBJ2-7, with D possibly TRBD2 on 9 matching bases. V was trimmed by 4 bases and J by 2 bases, leaving 27 bases between them. The V gene's germline CDR1 is SNHLY and CDR2 FYNNEI. The CDR3 spans 19 residues. DNA for the CDR3: TGTGCCAGCAGTGGCCTAGGACAGGGCATAGCGGGAGCTCCCTACGAGCAGTACTTC. Its translation: CASSGLGQGIAGAPYEQYF.

The sample holds a few counts of this clone. The rearrangement links TRBV19 to TRBJ1-5, with D possibly TRBD1 on 5 matching bases. CDR3 length: 14 amino acids. Germline assignment: CDR1 LNHDA and CDR2 SQIVND (reference sequence). Trimming pared 7 bases from V and 9 bases from J, leaving 19 bases between. CDR3 protein: CASNYGTADRPQHF. CDR3 DNA: TGTGCCAGTAACTACGGGACGGCCGATCGGCCCCAGCATTTT.

The rearrangement joins TRBV10-3 to TRBJ1-2; D gene ambiguous. This CDR3 spans 18 amino acids. CDR1 and CDR2 from the germline V gene are ENHRY and SYGVKD. V was clipped by 0 bases and J by 4 bases, with 21 bases between them. In DNA, the CDR3 is TGTGCCATCAGTGAGTCTTCCTTGTGGCGGATCTCTAGCTATGGCTACACCTTC. This sequence encodes CAISESSLWRISSYGYTF.

V is TRBV4-2 and J is TRBJ2-1; D call uncertain. Germline V lookup: CDR1 LGHNA, CDR2 YNFKEQ. The CDR3 sequence is 13 residues long. The V end lost 3 bases, the J end lost 7 bases, and 10 bases lay between the germline ends. The CDR3 sequence: CASSHGPRNEQFF. CDR3 sequence (DNA): TGTGCCAGCAGCCACGGGCCCCGGAATGAGCAGTTCTTC.